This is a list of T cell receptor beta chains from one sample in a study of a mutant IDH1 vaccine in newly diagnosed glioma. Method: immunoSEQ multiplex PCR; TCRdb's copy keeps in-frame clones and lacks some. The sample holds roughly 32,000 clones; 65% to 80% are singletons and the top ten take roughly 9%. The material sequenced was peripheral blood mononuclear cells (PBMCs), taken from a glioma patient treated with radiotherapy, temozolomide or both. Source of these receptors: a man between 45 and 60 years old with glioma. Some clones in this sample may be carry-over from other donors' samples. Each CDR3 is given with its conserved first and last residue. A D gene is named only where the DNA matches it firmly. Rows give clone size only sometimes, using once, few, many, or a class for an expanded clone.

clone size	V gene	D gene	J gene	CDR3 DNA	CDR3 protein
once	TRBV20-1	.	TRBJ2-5	TGCAGTGCCAGGGTCACGGAGACCCAGTACTTC	CSARVTETQYF
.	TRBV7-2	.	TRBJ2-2	TGTGCCAGCAGCTTGCGGAGCACCGGGGAGCTGTTTTTT	CASSLRSTGELFF
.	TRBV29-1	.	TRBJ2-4	TGCAGCGTTGACCTTACCGGGGCGGGAAACATTCAGTACTTC	CSVDLTGAGNIQYF
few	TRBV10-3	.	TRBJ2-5	TGTGCCATCAGGGCTCCTATGGGAGAGACCCAGTACTTC	CAIRAPMGETQYF
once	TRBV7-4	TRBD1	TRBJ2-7	TGTGCCAGCAGCACATGGGGACAGGACTACGAGCAGTACTTC	CASSTWGQDYEQYF
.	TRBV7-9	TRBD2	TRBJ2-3	TGTGCCAGCAGCGATAACCTAGCGGGCGTCACAGATACGCAGTATTTT	CASSDNLAGVTDTQYF
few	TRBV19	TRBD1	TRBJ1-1	TGTGCCAGTAGTTTCTCAGGGGGGACTGAAGCTTTCTTT	CASSFSGGTEAFF
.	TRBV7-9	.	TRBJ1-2	TGTGCCAGCGGACTAGGCTATGGCTACACCTTC	CASGLGYGYTF
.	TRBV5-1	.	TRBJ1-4	TGCGCCAGCAGCTTGGTGGGCTTAAGGGGCGAAAAACTGTTTTTT	CASSLVGLRGEKLFF
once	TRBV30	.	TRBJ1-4	TGTGCCTGGAGTGCCGACAGTTCAACTAATGAAAAACTGTTTTTT	CAWSADSSTNEKLFF
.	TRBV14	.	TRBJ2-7	TGTGCCAGCAGCCGTAACTACGAGCAGTACTTC	CASSRNYEQYF
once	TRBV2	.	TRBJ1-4	TGTGCCTCGGAATGGACAGTTGAGGAAAAACTGTTTTTT	CASEWTVEEKLFF
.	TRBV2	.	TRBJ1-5	TGTGCCAGCAGACAGGTCAATCAGCCCCAGCATTTT	CASRQVNQPQHF
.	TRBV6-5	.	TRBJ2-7	TGTGCCAGCAGCCGCGGTGAACTTGGCGAGCAGTACTTC	CASSRGELGEQYF
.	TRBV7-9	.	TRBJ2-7	TGTGCCAGCAGTACCCAGGGGCGCGAGCAGTACTTC	CASSTQGREQYF
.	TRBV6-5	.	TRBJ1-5	TGTGCCAGCAGTTACTCTGAGGGGACCAATCAGCCCCAGCATTTT	CASSYSEGTNQPQHF
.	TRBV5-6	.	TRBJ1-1	TGTGCCAGCAGCGCGACGGCGGGGAACACTGAAGCTTTCTTT	CASSATAGNTEAFF
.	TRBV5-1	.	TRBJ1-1	TGCGCCAGCAGCTCGGGACATCAAGCTTTCTTT	CASSSGHQAFF
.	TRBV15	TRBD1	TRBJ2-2	TGTGCCACCAGCAGATCCGGGACAGGCGGGCCCGGGGAGCTGTTTTTT	CATSRSGTGGPGELFF
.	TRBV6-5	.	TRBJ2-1	TGTGCCAGCGGGTACAGGGCCAATGAGCAGTTCTTC	CASGYRANEQFF
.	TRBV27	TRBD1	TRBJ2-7	TGTGCCAGCAGCCGGACAGGGTACTCCTACGAGCAGTACTTC	CASSRTGYSYEQYF
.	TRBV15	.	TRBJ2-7	TGTGCCACCAGCAGATCTACCTACGAGCAGTACTTC	CATSRSTYEQYF
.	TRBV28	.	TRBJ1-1	TGTGCCAGCAGTCCGACACAGGGACGCACTGAAGCTTTCTTT	CASSPTQGRTEAFF
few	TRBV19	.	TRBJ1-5	TGTGCAGCCGGGGGGGGCCTACCAAAGGAGCCCCAGCATTTT	CAAGGGLPKEPQHF
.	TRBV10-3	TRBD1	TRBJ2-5	TGTGCCAGCAGCGAGGGGGCGGAGGAGACCCAGTACTTC	CASSEGAEETQYF
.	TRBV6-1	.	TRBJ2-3	TGTGCCAGCGGGAAGGGGCGAACAGATACGCAGTATTTT	CASGKGRTDTQYF
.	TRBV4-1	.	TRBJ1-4	TGCGCCAGCAGCCTAAAAAGGGGTCCCGAGGCAACTAATGAAAAACTGTTTTTT	CASSLKRGPEATNEKLFF
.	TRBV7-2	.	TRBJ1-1	TGTGCCAGCAGCTTATACCGGAACACTGAAGCTTTCTTT	CASSLYRNTEAFF
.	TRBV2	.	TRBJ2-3	TGTGCCAGCAGTTTAGCAGGCGGGTCCCTAGGCACAGATACGCAGTATTTT	CASSLAGGSLGTDTQYF
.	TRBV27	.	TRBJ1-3	TGTGCCAGCAGTTTACAGGGCAGGCATCTCTCTGGAAACACCATATATTTT	CASSLQGRHLSGNTIYF
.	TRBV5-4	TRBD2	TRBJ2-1	TGTGCCAGCAGCTTTACAGCGGGGGGTCACTACAATGAGCAGTTCTTC	CASSFTAGGHYNEQFF
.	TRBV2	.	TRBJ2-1	TGTGCCGGCCTGGGACTTCAAAGCAATGAGCAGTTCTTC	CAGLGLQSNEQFF
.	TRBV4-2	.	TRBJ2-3	TGTGCCAGCAGCCAAAACCCGGGCGGGAACACAGATACGCAGTATTTT	CASSQNPGGNTDTQYF
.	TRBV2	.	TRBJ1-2	TGTGCCAGCGGGTTAGAGGAAGATAACTATGGCTACACCTTC	CASGLEEDNYGYTF
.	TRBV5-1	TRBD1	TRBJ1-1	TGCGCCAGCAGCCAGGGACAGGTGAACACTGAAGCTTTCTTT	CASSQGQVNTEAFF
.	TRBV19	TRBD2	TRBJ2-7	TGTGCCAGTAGTATTGACGGGAGGGCCTACGAGCAGTACTTC	CASSIDGRAYEQYF
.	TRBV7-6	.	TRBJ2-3	TGTGCCAGCACCCCCCGGCCCGGGGACGATACGCAGTATTTT	CASTPRPGDDTQYF
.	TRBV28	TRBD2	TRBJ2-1	TGTGCCAGCAGTTCCCAACTAGCGGGAGGAACCTACAATGAGCAGTTCTTC	CASSSQLAGGTYNEQFF
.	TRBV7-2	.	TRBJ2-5	TGTGCCAGCGCCACAGCAGGGACCCAGTACTTC	CASATAGTQYF
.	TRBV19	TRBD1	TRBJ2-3	TGTGCCAGTCGCTCCGGGACAGGGTTTCATACGCAGTATTTT	CASRSGTGFHTQYF
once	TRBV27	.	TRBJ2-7	TGTGCCAGCAGTAACGGGTTTCTCTACGAGCAGTACTTC	CASSNGFLYEQYF
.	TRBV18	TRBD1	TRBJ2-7	TGTGCCAGCTCACCGGGCCGGGGACAGGGTCCCTACGAGCAGTACTTC	CASSPGRGQGPYEQYF
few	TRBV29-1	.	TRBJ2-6	TGCAGCGTTGTCAGGTCTGGGGCCAACGTCCTGACTTTC	CSVVRSGANVLTF
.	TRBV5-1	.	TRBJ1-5	TGCGCCAGCAGCTTGGACGGGGGGGACAATCAGCCCCAGCATTTT	CASSLDGGDNQPQHF
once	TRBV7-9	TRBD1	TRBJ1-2	TGTGCCAGCCGGGACAGGGGGCACTATGGCTACACCTTC	CASRDRGHYGYTF
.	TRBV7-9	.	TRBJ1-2	TGTGCCAGCAGCTTAGAGGCCCAAGGGGGCTACACCTTC	CASSLEAQGGYTF